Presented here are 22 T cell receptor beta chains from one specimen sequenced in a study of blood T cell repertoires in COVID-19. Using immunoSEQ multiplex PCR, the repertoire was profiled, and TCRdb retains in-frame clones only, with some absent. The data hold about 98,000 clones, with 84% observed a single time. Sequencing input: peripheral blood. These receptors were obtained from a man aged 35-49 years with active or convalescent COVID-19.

Here the CDR3 DNA reads TGTGCCAGCAGCTTCCCCGACTCCGGTACGCAGTATTTT. Its translation is CASSFPDSGTQYF. The V gene is TRBV7-2, the J gene TRBJ2-3; D uncertain. Germline CDR1 is SGHTA and CDR2 is FQGNSA. Trimming left V 3 bases short and J 8 bases short, with 12 bases between. The CDR3 runs 13 residues.

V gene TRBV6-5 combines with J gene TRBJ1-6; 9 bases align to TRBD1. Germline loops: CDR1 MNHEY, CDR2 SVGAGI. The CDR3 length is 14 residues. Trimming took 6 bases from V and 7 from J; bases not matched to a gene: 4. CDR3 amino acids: CASREGQGNSPLHF. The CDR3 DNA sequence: TGTGCCAGCAGAGAGGGACAGGGCAATTCACCCCTCCACTTT.

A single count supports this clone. The chain's CDR3 is CASSSVQGSYQPQHF. CDR3 nucleotides: TGTGCCAGCAGTTCAGTACAGGGTAGTTATCAGCCCCAGCATTTT. The chain carries TRBV28 and TRBJ1-5; D perhaps matches TRBD1 (6 bases). This CDR3 comprises 15 residues. Germline lookup yields CDR1 MDHEN and CDR2 SYDVKM. V was shortened by 4 bases and J by 5 bases, with 15 bases between the two germline ends.

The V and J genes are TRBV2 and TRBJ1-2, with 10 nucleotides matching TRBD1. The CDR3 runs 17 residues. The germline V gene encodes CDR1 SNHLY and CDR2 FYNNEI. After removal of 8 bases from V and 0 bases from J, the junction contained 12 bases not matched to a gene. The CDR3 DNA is TGTGCCAGCCGAGAGTACGCTGGACAGGGGGCTAACTATGGCTACACCTTC. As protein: CASREYAGQGANYGYTF.

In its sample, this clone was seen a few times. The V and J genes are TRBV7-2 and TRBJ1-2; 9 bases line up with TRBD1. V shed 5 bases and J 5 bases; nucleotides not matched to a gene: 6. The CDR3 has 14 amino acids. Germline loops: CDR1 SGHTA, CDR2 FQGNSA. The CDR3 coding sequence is TGTGCCAGCAGCCCGGACAGGGGCCCTTATGGCTACACCTTC. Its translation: CASSPDRGPYGYTF. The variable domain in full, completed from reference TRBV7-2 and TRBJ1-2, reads GAGVSQSPSNKVTEKGKDVELRCDPISGHTALYWYRQSLGQGLEFLIYFQGNSAPDKSGLPSDRFSAERTGGSVSTLTIQRTQQEDSAVYLCASSPDRGPYGYTFGSGTRLTVV.

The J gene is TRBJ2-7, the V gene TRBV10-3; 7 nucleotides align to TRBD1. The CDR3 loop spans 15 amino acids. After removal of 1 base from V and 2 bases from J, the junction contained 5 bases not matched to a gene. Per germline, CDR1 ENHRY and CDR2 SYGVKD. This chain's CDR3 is CAISELTGTAYEQYF. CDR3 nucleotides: TGTGCCATCAGTGAGTTGACAGGGACCGCCTACGAGCAGTACTTC.

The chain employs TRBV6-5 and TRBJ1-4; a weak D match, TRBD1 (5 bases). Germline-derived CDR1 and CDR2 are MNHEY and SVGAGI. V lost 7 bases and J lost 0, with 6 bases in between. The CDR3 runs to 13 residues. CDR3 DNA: TGTGCCAGCACGACAGCAACTAATGAAAAACTGTTTTTT. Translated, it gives CASTTATNEKLFF.

The CDR3 reads CASSSTGTGIRANYGYTF. As DNA, the CDR3 is TGCGCCAGCAGCTCCACCGGGACAGGAATTAGGGCTAACTATGGCTACACCTTC. The V gene is TRBV5-1, the J gene TRBJ1-2; 8 positions match TRBD1. Germline loops: CDR1 SGHRS, CDR2 YFSETQ. V lost 3 bases, J lost 0 bases, and 13 bases stayed unmatched. The CDR3 is 18 amino acids. Full variable domain (remainder filled in from reference TRBV5-1 and TRBJ1-2): KAGVTQTPRYLIKTRGQQVTLSCSPISGHRSVSWYQQTPGQGLQFLFEYFSETQRNKGNFPGRFSGRQFSNSRSEMNVSTLELGDSALYLCASSSTGTGIRANYGYTFGSGTRLTVV.

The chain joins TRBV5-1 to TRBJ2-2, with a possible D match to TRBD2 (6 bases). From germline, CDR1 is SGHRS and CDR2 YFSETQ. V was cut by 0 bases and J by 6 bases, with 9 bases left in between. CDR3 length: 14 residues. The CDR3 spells CASSLAREAGELFF. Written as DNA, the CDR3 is TGCGCCAGCAGCTTGGCCAGGGAGGCCGGGGAGCTGTTTTTT.

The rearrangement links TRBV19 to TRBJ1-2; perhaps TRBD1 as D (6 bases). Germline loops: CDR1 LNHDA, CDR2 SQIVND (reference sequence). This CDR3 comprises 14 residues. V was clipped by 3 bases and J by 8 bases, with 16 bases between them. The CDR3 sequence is CASSIGQPSGGYTF. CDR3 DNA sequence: TGTGCCAGTAGTATCGGACAGCCGTCGGGGGGCTACACCTTC.

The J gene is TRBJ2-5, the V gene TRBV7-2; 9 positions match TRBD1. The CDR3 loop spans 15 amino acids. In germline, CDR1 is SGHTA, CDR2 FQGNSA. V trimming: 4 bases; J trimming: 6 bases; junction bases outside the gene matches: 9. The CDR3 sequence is CASSSPGQGTQTQYF. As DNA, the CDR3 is TGTGCCAGCAGCTCACCGGGACAGGGTACGCAGACCCAGTACTTC.

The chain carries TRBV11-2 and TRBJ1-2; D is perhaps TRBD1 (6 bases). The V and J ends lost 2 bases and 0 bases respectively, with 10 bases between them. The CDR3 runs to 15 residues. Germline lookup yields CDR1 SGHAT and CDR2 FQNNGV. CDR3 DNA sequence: TGTGCCAGCAGCTTACGGGACACAGCTAACTATGGCTACACCTTC. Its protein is CASSLRDTANYGYTF.

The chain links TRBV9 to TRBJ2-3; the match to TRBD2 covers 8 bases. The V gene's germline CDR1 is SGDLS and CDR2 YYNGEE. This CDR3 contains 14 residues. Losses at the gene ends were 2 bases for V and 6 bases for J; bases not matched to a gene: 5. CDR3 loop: CASSVDGGADTQYF. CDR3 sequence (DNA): TGTGCCAGCAGCGTGGACGGGGGGGCGGATACGCAGTATTTT.

CDR3 nucleotides: TGTGCCAGCAGTTATTGGCCGGGGGGGAGCTCCTACGAGCAGTACTTC. Protein sequence: CASSYWPGGSSYEQYF. This chain links TRBV6-2 or TRBV6-3 with TRBJ2-7; 8 bases agree with TRBD2. CDR1 is MNHEY and CDR2 is SVGEGT in the germline V gene. The CDR3 totals 16 residues. V gave up 3 bases and J gave up 0 bases; unmatched junction bases: 7.

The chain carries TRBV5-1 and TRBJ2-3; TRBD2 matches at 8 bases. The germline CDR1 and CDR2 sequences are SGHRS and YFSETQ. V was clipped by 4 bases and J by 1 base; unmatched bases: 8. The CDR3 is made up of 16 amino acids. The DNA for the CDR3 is TGCGCCAGCAGCGCCCCGACTAGCGCCGGCACAGATACGCAGTATTTT. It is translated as CASSAPTSAGTDTQYF.

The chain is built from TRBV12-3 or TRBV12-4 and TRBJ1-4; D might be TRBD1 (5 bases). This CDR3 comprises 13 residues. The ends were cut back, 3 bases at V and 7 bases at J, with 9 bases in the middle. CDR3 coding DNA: TGTGCCAGCAGTTTGAGACAGACTGAAAAACTGTTTTTT. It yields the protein CASSLRQTEKLFF.

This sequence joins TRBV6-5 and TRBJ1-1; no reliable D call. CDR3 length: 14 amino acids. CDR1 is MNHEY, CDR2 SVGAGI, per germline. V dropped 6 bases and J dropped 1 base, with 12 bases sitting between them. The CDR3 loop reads CASSLARQNTEAFF. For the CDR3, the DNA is TGTGCCAGCAGCCTCGCTAGGCAGAACACTGAAGCTTTCTTT.

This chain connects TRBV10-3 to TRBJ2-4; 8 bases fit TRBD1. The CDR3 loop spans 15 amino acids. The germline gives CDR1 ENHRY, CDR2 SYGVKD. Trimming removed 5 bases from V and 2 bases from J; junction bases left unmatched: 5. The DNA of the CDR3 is TGTGCCATCAGTTCGGACAGGGCATCCAAAAACATTCAGTACTTC. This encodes CAISSDRASKNIQYF.

The chain's CDR3 is CASGTGGYEQYF. The CDR3 DNA is TGTGCCAGTGGGACAGGGGGCTACGAGCAGTACTTC. The chain carries TRBV19 and TRBJ2-7; 11 bases are shared with TRBD1. With V trimmed by 8 bases and J by 3 bases, 0 bases remained unmatched. Germline CDR1 is LNHDA and CDR2 is SQIVND (reference sequence). This CDR3 has 12 residues. The whole variable domain, filled in from reference TRBV19 and TRBJ2-7, reads DGGITQSPKYLFRKEGQNVTLSCEQNLNHDAMYWYRQDPGQGLRLIYYSQIVNDFQKGDIAEGYSVSREKKESFPLTVTSAQKNPTAFYLCASGTGGYEQYFGPGTRLTVT.

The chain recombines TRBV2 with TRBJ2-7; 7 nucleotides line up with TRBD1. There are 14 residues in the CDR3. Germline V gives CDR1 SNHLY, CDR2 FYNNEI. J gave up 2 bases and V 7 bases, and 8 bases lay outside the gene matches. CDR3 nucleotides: TGTGCCAGCAAATCCGGGACAGCGACCTACGAGCAGTACTTC. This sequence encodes CASKSGTATYEQYF. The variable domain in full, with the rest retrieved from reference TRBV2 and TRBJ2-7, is EPEVTQTPSHQVTQMGQEVILRCVPISNHLYFYWYRQILGQKVEFLVSFYNNEISEKSEIFDDQFSVERPDGSNFTLKIRSTKLEDSAMYFCASKSGTATYEQYFGPGTRLTVT.

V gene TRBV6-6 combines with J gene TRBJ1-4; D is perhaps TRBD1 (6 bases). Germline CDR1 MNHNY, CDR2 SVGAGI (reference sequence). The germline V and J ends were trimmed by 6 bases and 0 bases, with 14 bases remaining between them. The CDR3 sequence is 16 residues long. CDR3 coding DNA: TGTGCCAGCAGGCCGGGACACCGAGCAACTAATGAAAAACTGTTTTTT. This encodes CASRPGHRATNEKLFF.

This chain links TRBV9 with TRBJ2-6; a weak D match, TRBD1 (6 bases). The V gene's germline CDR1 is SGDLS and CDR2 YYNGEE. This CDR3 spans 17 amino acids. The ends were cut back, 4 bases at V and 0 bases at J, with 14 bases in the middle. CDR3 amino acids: CASSSRQEYSGANVLTF. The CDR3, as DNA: TGTGCCAGCAGCTCGAGACAGGAATACTCTGGGGCCAACGTCCTGACTTTC.